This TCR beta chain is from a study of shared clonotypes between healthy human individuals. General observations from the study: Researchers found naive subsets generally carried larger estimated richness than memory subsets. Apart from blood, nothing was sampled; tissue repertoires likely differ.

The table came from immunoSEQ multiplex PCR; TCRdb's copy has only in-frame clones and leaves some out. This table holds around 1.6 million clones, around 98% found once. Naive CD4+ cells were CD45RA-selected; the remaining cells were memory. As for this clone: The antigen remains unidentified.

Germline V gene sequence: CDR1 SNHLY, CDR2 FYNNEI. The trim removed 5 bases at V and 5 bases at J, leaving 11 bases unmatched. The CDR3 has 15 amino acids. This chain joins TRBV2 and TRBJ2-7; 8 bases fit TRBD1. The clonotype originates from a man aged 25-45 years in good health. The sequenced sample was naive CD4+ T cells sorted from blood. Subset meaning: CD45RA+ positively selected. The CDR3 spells CASSQLQGAMNEQYF. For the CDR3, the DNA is TGTGCCAGCAGTCAGCTTCAGGGGGCTATGAACGAGCAGTACTTC.